This entry lists 22 T cell receptor beta chains sequenced from one sample in a study of beta chain features in type 1 diabetes. Study-wide findings and caveats: There was a moderate but significant shortening of TCRB CDR3s in all four CD4+ subsets of Type 1 diabetes patients.

Reverse transcribing all isolated RNA meant expressed TCRB transcripts were sequenced. Measured with immunoSEQ multiplex PCR; TCRdb has only the in-frame clones, and not every one. The repertoire holds about 650,000 clones, with under 15% as singletons. Their antigens are not known. The sample taken for sequencing was naive CD4+ T cells from blood. The receptors come from a man aged 25-45 years with type 1 diabetes.

This clone was seen more than once but under ten times. The chain carries TRBV14 and TRBJ2-7, with TRBD1 identical over 11 bases. With 4 bases clipped from V and 4 bases from J, the junction kept 9 bases outside the gene matches. This CDR3 has 16 residues. Germline loops: CDR1 SGHDN, CDR2 FVKESK. The CDR3 DNA sequence: TGTGCCAGCAGCCTTCGAAGGGACAGGGGGATGTACGAGCAGTACTTC. It specifies CASSLRRDRGMYEQYF.

This clone has a handful of counts. The chain uses TRBV7-2 and TRBJ1-4; D gene ambiguous. CDR1 is SGHTA, CDR2 FQGNSA, per germline. V was pared by 1 base and J by 6 bases, with 9 bases between. This CDR3 region has 14 residues. CDR3 bases: TGTGCCAGCAGCTTAGAACAGTCATATGAAAAACTGTTTTTT. It translates to CASSLEQSYEKLFF.

The chain uses TRBV20-1 and TRBJ1-1; D is unclear. V was shortened by 2 bases and J by 4 bases, with 5 bases between the two germline ends. The germline CDR1 and CDR2 sequences are DFQATT and SNEGSKA (reference sequence). The CDR3 totals 11 residues. CDR3 loop: CSARQTTEAFF. The CDR3 DNA follows: TGCAGTGCTAGACAAACCACTGAAGCTTTCTTT.

V gene TRBV7-2 combines with J gene TRBJ2-3, with TRBD1 identical over 9 bases. The CDR3 is 14 residues long. The germline CDR1 and CDR2 sequences are SGHTA and FQGNSA. V shed 5 bases, J shed 4 bases, and the junction held 4 bases outside the gene matches. As DNA, the CDR3 is TGTGCCAGCAGCGGAGACAGGGGGTCAGATACGCAGTATTTT. Protein product: CASSGDRGSDTQYF.

This clone was counted ten times or more. The same CDR3 arises from other DNA sequences in this sample as well. This rearrangement joins TRBV28 to TRBJ1-5, with D unclear. With 3 bases removed from V and 0 bases from J, the gap between germline ends came to 3 bases. CDR3 size: 13 residues. Germline V gene data show CDR1 as MDHEN and CDR2 as SYDVKM. The CDR3 spells CASSFDSNQPQHF. The CDR3 region has the DNA TGTGCCAGCAGTTTCGATAGCAATCAGCCCCAGCATTTT.

The V and J genes are TRBV6-1 and TRBJ2-1; D perhaps matches TRBD1 (7 bases). The length of the CDR3 is 18 residues. Per the germline V gene, CDR1 is MNHNS and CDR2 is SASEGT. Trimming took off 0 bases at V and 0 bases at J, with 15 bases between the two ends. The CDR3: CASSEALVQGGSYNEQFF. Here the CDR3 DNA reads TGTGCCAGCAGTGAAGCGCTCGTTCAGGGGGGCTCCTACAATGAGCAGTTCTTC.

This clone has more than one count but fewer than ten. The CDR3 reads CASSFIAGPILAKNIQYF. The CDR3 DNA reads as TGTGCCAGCAGCTTTATCGCGGGACCGATTCTAGCCAAAAACATTCAGTACTTC. The J gene is TRBJ2-4, the V gene TRBV11-2, with D possibly matching TRBD2 (6 bases). Germline V gene sequence: CDR1 SGHAT, CDR2 FQNNGV. Trimming stripped 3 bases from V and 0 bases from J, with 18 bases between. The CDR3 extends over 18 amino acids.

The gene calls are TRBV7-2 and TRBJ1-5, with D hard to call. CDR1 SGHTA and CDR2 FQGNSA come from the germline V gene. The CDR3 spans 14 residues. V lost 5 bases, J lost 9 bases, and 17 bases lay in between. For the CDR3, the DNA is TGTGCCAGCAGCCCACCTCCTGGGTTCGGGCCCCAGCATTTT. Translating gives CASSPPPGFGPQHF.

This chain uses TRBV6-5 with TRBJ1-2; 10 bases map to TRBD1. Trimming removed 2 bases from V and 11 bases from J; junction bases left unmatched: 5. There are 13 residues in the CDR3. The germline CDR1 and CDR2 sequences are MNHEY and SVGAGI. CDR3 residues: CASSYGQGQGYTF. DNA for the CDR3: TGTGCCAGCAGTTACGGACAGGGACAGGGGTACACCTTC.

V is TRBV29-1 and J is TRBJ2-7, with D possibly being TRBD2 (5 bases). CDR1 is SQVTM and CDR2 is ANQGSEA in the germline V gene. Trimming removed 1 base at V and 4 bases at J, with 14 bases between. The CDR3 is made up of 14 amino acids. The CDR3 nucleotides are TGCAGCGTTGAAGCCTGGGCGGGTGGGTACGAGCAGTACTTC. It encodes CSVEAWAGGYEQYF.

This chain joins TRBV6-5 and TRBJ2-5; 10 nucleotides align to TRBD2. The CDR3 runs 16 residues. Looked up from germline, CDR1 is MNHEY and CDR2 is SVGAGI. The J segment lost 4 bases and the V segment lost 0 bases, leaving 5 bases of the junction unmatched. The DNA for the CDR3 is TGTGCCAGCAGTTACTCGGTAGCGGGGGGTTTAGAGACCCAGTACTTC. It codes for CASSYSVAGGLETQYF.

This clone was counted only a few times. The chain combines TRBV7-2 with TRBJ1-2, with a possible D match to TRBD1 (5 bases). Trimming cost V 2 bases and J 6 bases, with 16 bases left between them. CDR1 is SGHTA and CDR2 is FQGNSA in the germline V gene. The CDR3 contains 15 residues. This CDR3 is CASSLRTGDGDGYTF. DNA for the CDR3: TGTGCCAGCAGCTTACGTACGGGGGACGGAGATGGCTACACCTTC.

The table lists this clone with a few counts. J is TRBJ1-4 and V is TRBV6-5, with TRBD1 matching over 7 bases. CDR1 MNHEY and CDR2 SVGAGI come from the germline V gene. The CDR3 length is 14 residues. V trimming: 5 bases; J trimming: 7 bases; junction bases outside the gene matches: 7. The CDR3 bases are TGTGCCAGCAGTCTGACAGGGAGGCGTGAAAAACTGTTTTTT. Its translation is CASSLTGRREKLFF.

This clone was seen a few times. Other nucleotide sequences from this sample produce the same CDR3. The rearrangement uses TRBV30 and TRBJ2-3; TRBD2 matches 7 bases. There are 13 residues in the CDR3. Per germline, CDR1 GTSNPN and CDR2 SVGIG (reference sequence). Germline trimming cut 4 bases from V and 3 bases from J; bases unmatched to any gene: 4. The CDR3 DNA follows: TGTGCCTGGACTAGCGGTGGGACAGATACGCAGTATTTT. Encoded protein: CAWTSGGTDTQYF.

This rearrangement joins TRBV30 to TRBJ1-3; no clear D gene. This CDR3 comprises 14 residues. Looked up from germline, CDR1 is GTSNPN and CDR2 is SVGIG (reference sequence). Trimming left V 2 bases short and J 4 bases short, with 12 bases between. CDR3 protein: CAWSRGDSGNTIYF. CDR3 DNA: TGTGCCTGGAGTCGGGGTGATTCAGGAAACACCATATATTTT.

The chain uses TRBV4-2 and TRBJ1-6; D not resolved. V lost 5 bases to trimming and J lost 0 bases, with 11 bases between them. The germline gives CDR1 LGHNA, CDR2 YNFKEQ. The length of the CDR3 is 16 residues. This CDR3 is CASSVDFSSYNSPLHF. CDR3 in DNA: TGTGCCAGCAGCGTCGACTTCAGCTCCTATAATTCACCCCTCCACTTT.

This clone was counted a few times. The genes are TRBV7-8 and TRBJ2-5, with TRBD2 matching 10 bases. The ends lost 3 bases at V and 4 bases at J; junction bases unmatched: 8. The CDR3 is 16 residues long. From germline, CDR1 is SGHVS and CDR2 FQNEAQ. DNA of the CDR3: TGTGCCAGCAGCTTGAACTTAGCGGGGGGCGGAGAGACCCAGTACTTC. This translates into CASSLNLAGGGETQYF.

V usage is TRBV6-6 and J usage is TRBJ2-7; D gene ambiguous. Trimming removed 2 bases from V and 7 bases from J, with 18 bases in between. The CDR3 runs 15 residues. Germline-derived CDR1 and CDR2 are MNHNY and SVGAGI (reference sequence). As DNA, the CDR3 is TGTGCCAGCAGTTACGATAGGAGACCCCCGAGGGAGCAGTACTTC. Protein sequence: CASSYDRRPPREQYF.

This clone was recorded a few times. The chain carries TRBV5-1 and TRBJ2-2; 10 bases match TRBD1. CDR1 is SGHRS and CDR2 is YFSETQ in the germline V gene. The CDR3 has 16 amino acids. The V segment lost 4 bases and the J segment 1 base; nucleotides outside the gene matches: 4. CDR3 protein: CASSTGTGVNTGELFF. CDR3 bases: TGCGCCAGCAGCACCGGGACAGGGGTGAACACCGGGGAGCTGTTTTTT.

This clone was detected a few times. CDR3 bases: TGTGCCAGCAGTCATTCGATAGACAGGGGACTGAATGAAAAACTGTTTTTT. Its protein is CASSHSIDRGLNEKLFF. This sequence joins TRBV7-9 and TRBJ1-4, with TRBD1 matching 8 bases. Germline assignment: CDR1 SEHNR and CDR2 FQNEAQ (reference sequence). V lost 6 bases, J lost 5 bases, and 14 bases stayed unmatched. The CDR3 has 17 amino acids.

This clone was seen a few times. V is TRBV4-1 and J is TRBJ2-7; D might be TRBD1 or TRBD2, each matching 5 bases. Per the germline V gene, CDR1 is MGHRA and CDR2 is YSYEKL. V was shortened by 8 bases and J by 4 bases, with 24 bases between the two germline ends. The CDR3 runs 16 residues. CDR3 DNA sequence: TGCGCCAGCGCTTATATCCCGGGACCCGGGACGTACGAGCAGTACTTC. Protein product: CASAYIPGPGTYEQYF.

The V gene is TRBV28, the J gene TRBJ2-7; no clear D. Trimming took off 7 bases at V and 5 bases at J, with 21 bases between the two ends. Germline CDR1 reads MDHEN; CDR2 reads SYDVKM. This CDR3 comprises 15 residues. Here the CDR3 reads CASTMFLGTINEQYF. The CDR3 DNA follows: TGTGCCAGCACCATGTTTTTGGGTACTATCAACGAGCAGTACTTC. Using reference TRBV28 and TRBJ2-7 for the parts outside the CDR3, the full variable domain is DVKVTQSSRYLVKRTGEKVFLECVQDMDHENMFWYRQDPGLGLRLIYFSYDVKMKEKGDIPEGYSVSREKKERFSLILESASTNQTSMYLCASTMFLGTINEQYFGPGTRLTVT.